This T cell receptor beta chain is drawn from a study of shared clonotypes between healthy human individuals. Worth noting for this clone: In the same sample, other DNA sequences code for this CDR3.

CD45RO negativity and positive selection for CCR7 defined naive CD8 cells, a population that excluded terminally differentiated effector memory CD45RA+ cells. Libraries were prepared by immunoSEQ multiplex PCR; TCRdb keeps only in-frame clonotypes and omits some of them. Altogether some 800,000 clones are present, over 90% being singletons, with the ten largest covering 24%. The V end was cut by 0 bases, the J end by 1 base, with 4 bases between. Per the germline V gene, CDR1 is MNHEY and CDR2 is SVGAGI. The CDR3 spans 13 residues. The chain couples TRBV6-5 to TRBJ2-7; D gene uncertain. Sequencing used naive CD8+ T cells sorted from blood. The TCR comes from a man aged 30 to 39 in good health. The CDR3 nucleotides are TGTGCCAGCAGTTACTCGATATCCTACGAGCAGTACTTC. Translation: CASSYSISYEQYF.